This TCR beta chain was found in a study of T cell changes during pregnancy in multiple sclerosis. Some clones are missing from TCRdb's copy, which holds only in-frame ones; the method was immunoSEQ multiplex PCR. This sample carries tens of thousands of clones, approximately 92% of them seen once, and the ten largest clones take around 0.89%. Trimming removed 3 bases at V and 5 bases at J, with 19 bases between. This CDR3 comprises 16 residues. CDR1 is SGDLS and CDR2 is YYNGEE in the germline V gene. The chain carries TRBV9 and TRBJ2-3; D might be TRBD2 (6 bases). The source is a female donor with multiple sclerosis, enrolled in a pregnancy study. The sequencing here drew on peripheral blood, taken after pregnancy. The CDR3 bases are TGTGCCAGCAGCGCCTTGGGGGGATCGTTGGGAGATACGCAGTATTTT. Its protein is CASSALGGSLGDTQYF. The full variable domain, its missing parts supplied by reference TRBV9 and TRBJ2-3, is DSGVTQTPKHLITATGQRVTLRCSPRSGDLSVYWYQQSLDQGLQFLIQYYNGEERAKGNILERFSAQQFPDLHSELNLSSLELGDSALYFCASSALGGSLGDTQYFGPGTRLTVL.